The 11 T cell receptor beta chains reported below all come from one sample, sequenced in a study of blood T cell repertoires in COVID-19. Sequencing used immunoSEQ multiplex PCR; TCRdb keeps in-frame clones, though not all of them. The sample has around 69,000 clones, 84% seen once; the top ten hold more than 7%. Sequenced material: peripheral blood. These receptors came from a man aged 50 to 59 with active COVID-19.

V is TRBV5-1 and J is TRBJ2-5, with D tentatively TRBD1 (5 bases). CDR3 length: 15 amino acids. From germline, CDR1 is SGHRS and CDR2 YFSETQ. Trimming took off 4 bases at V and 4 bases at J, with 17 bases between the two ends. This chain's CDR3 is CASSRDSSKGETQYF. The CDR3 region has the DNA TGCGCCAGCAGCCGAGACAGCTCCAAAGGAGAGACCCAGTACTTC.

CDR3 sequence: CASSAGGQGTNLGQYF. The CDR3 nucleotides are TGCGCCAGCAGCGCCGGGGGACAGGGCACCAACCTAGGGCAGTACTTC. This chain uses TRBV5-1 with TRBJ2-7; TRBD1 matches at 9 bases. The CDR3 loop spans 16 amino acids. V shed 4 bases and J 9 bases; nucleotides not matched to a gene: 17. Germline CDR1 reads SGHRS; CDR2 reads YFSETQ.

The chain uses TRBV11-2 and TRBJ2-4, with 10 positions matching TRBD2. The CDR3 is 16 amino acids. With V trimmed by 6 bases and J by 3 bases, 8 bases remained unmatched. Germline-derived CDR1 and CDR2 are SGHAT and FQNNGV. The CDR3 protein is CASRDPSGGGKNIQYF. For the CDR3, the DNA is TGTGCCAGCAGGGACCCTAGCGGGGGTGGCAAAAACATTCAGTACTTC. The entire variable domain, with the rest obtained from reference TRBV11-2 and TRBJ2-4, is as follows: EAGVAQSPRYKIIEKRQSVAFWCNPISGHATLYWYQQILGQGPKLLIQFQNNGVVDDSQLPKDRFSAERLKGVDSTLKIQPAKLEDSAVYLCASRDPSGGGKNIQYFGAGTRLSVL.

V usage is TRBV7-8 and J usage is TRBJ2-1; 8 bases match TRBD1. The CDR3 loop spans 15 amino acids. V gave up 3 bases and J gave up 3 bases; unmatched junction bases: 4. Germline V gene sequence: CDR1 SGHVS, CDR2 FQNEAQ. The DNA of the CDR3 is TGTGCCAGCAGCTTCACAGGGGGTGGCTACAATGAGCAGTTCTTC. Its protein is CASSFTGGGYNEQFF.

This clone appeared once. This chain uses TRBV11-2 with TRBJ2-7; D gene unclear. The V end lost 1 base, the J end lost 0 bases, and 10 bases lay between the germline ends. The CDR3 contains 15 residues. Germline CDR1 is SGHAT and CDR2 is FQNNGV. CDR3 residues: CASSLAADSSYEQYF. The CDR3 DNA reads TGTGCCAGCAGCTTAGCGGCGGATAGCTCCTACGAGCAGTACTTC.

This clone turned up a few times. V is TRBV5-1 and J is TRBJ1-2, with a weak D call TRBD1 (5 bases). The CDR3 spans 15 residues. V lost 5 bases to trimming and J lost 4 bases, with 18 bases between them. Germline values: CDR1 SGHRS, CDR2 YFSETQ. The DNA for the CDR3 is TGCGCCAGCAGTCTTGCAGGGCCCCCCACCTATGGCTACACCTTC. It encodes CASSLAGPPTYGYTF.

This clone counts as medium-sized. The J gene is TRBJ2-1, the V gene TRBV6-5; unclear D gene. Germline loops: CDR1 MNHEY, CDR2 SVGAGI. With 0 bases removed from V and 7 bases from J, the gap between germline ends came to 7 bases. The CDR3 runs to 13 residues. The CDR3 protein is CASSYSNHNEQFF. CDR3 sequence (DNA): TGTGCCAGCAGTTACTCAAATCATAATGAGCAGTTCTTC.

The chain joins TRBV29-1 to TRBJ2-3, with D possibly TRBD1 on 6 matching bases. Germline CDR1 and CDR2: SQVTM and ANQGSEA. The CDR3 is 19 residues long. Between the trimmed V and J ends, which lost 8 bases and 4 bases, there was a span of 34 bases. As DNA, the CDR3 is TGCAGCACCGGCACACCCCATAGTAGGGCTGGGGGCCGGGCAGATACGCAGTATTTT. Translating it yields CSTGTPHSRAGGRADTQYF.

V usage is TRBV15 and J usage is TRBJ2-3, with D perhaps TRBD1 (7 bases). The CDR3 is 16 residues long. Trimming pared 0 bases from V and 0 bases from J, leaving 10 bases between. The germline V gene encodes CDR1 LNHNV and CDR2 YYDKDF (reference sequence). CDR3 in amino acids: CATSRDQGGSTDTQYF. The CDR3 DNA sequence: TGTGCCACCAGCAGAGATCAGGGGGGAAGCACAGATACGCAGTATTTT.

This chain connects TRBV27 to TRBJ2-3, with unresolved D. Looked up from germline, CDR1 is MNHEY and CDR2 is SMNVEV (reference sequence). The CDR3 length is 12 residues. V was cut by 5 bases and J by 6 bases, with 9 bases left in between. The CDR3 loop is CASSPIGDTQYF. The DNA for the CDR3 is TGTGCCAGCAGTCCGATCGGGGATACGCAGTATTTT.

This chain joins TRBV4-1 and TRBJ2-5, with a weak D call TRBD2 (6 bases). The CDR3 extends over 15 amino acids. Germline lookup yields CDR1 MGHRA and CDR2 YSYEKL. Trimming removed 0 bases at V and 5 bases at J, with 13 bases between. The DNA of the CDR3 is TGCGCCAGCAGCCAAGACCCGGGAGCCATGGAGACCCAGTACTTC. Amino acids: CASSQDPGAMETQYF.